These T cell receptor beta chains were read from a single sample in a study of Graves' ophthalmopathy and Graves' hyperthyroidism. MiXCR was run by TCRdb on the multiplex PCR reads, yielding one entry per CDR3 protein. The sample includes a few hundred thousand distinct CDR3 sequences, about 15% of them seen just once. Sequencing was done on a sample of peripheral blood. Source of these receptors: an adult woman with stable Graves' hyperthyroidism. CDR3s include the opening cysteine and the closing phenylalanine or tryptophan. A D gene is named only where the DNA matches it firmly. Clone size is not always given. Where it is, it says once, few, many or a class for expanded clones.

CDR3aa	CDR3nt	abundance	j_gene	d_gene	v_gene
CASTHRARGYTF	TGTGCCAGCACCCACAGGGCCCGGGGCTACACCTTC	few	TRBJ1-2	-	TRBV6-1
CASSNLLLGRGSLKQPQHF	TGTGCCAGCAGTAATCTTCTACTAGGTCGGGGTTCGCTAAAACAGCCCCAGCATTTT	many	TRBJ1-5	-	TRBV28
CASSYAGQGGNTIYF	TGTGCCAGCAGTTACGCGGGACAGGGGGGAAACACCATATATTTT	-	TRBJ1-3	TRBD1	TRBV6-5
CASSDIHKGNQPQHF	TGTGCCAGCAGTGACATACATAAAGGCAATCAGCCCCAGCATTTT	many	TRBJ1-5	-	TRBV6-1
CAGNRGDYGYTF	TGTGCCGGAAACAGGGGGGACTATGGCTACACCTTC	many	TRBJ1-2	TRBD1	TRBV19
CASSEARDGYTF	TGTGCCAGCAGTGAAGCAAGGGACGGCTACACCTTC	many	TRBJ1-2	-	TRBV2
CASSWIDRDHEQYF	TGTGCCAGCAGTTGGATCGACAGGGACCACGAGCAGTACTTC	-	TRBJ2-7	TRBD1	TRBV6-5
CSALGDRTYEQYF	TGCAGTGCCTTAGGGGACAGAACCTACGAGCAGTACTTC	many	TRBJ2-7	TRBD1	TRBV20-1
CATSSFVGNTGELFF	TGTGCCACCAGCAGTTTCGTGGGGAACACCGGGGAGCTGTTTTTT	-	TRBJ2-2	-	TRBV15
CASSFRMMPLTEAFF	TGTGCCAGCAGTTTTAGGATGATGCCCCTCACTGAAGCTTTCTTT	-	TRBJ1-1	-	TRBV12-3/TRBV12-4
CSVKAPGNTIYF	TGCAGCGTCAAGGCCCCCGGTAACACCATATATTTT	many	TRBJ1-3	-	TRBV29-1
CASSVWDVPYEQYF	TGCGCCAGCAGCGTATGGGACGTCCCCTACGAGCAGTACTTC	few	TRBJ2-7	-	TRBV5-1
CASSQDPGGNTEAFF	TGCGCCAGCAGCCAAGATCCAGGGGGGAACACTGAAGCTTTCTTT	-	TRBJ1-1	TRBD1	TRBV4-1
CAISEVGGKARNEKFF	TGTGCCATCAGTGAGGTCGGCGGGAAGGCGAGGAATGAGAAGTTCTTC	-	TRBJ2-1	-	TRBV10-3
CASSYGHEQYF	TGTGCCAGCAGTTACGGTCACGAGCAGTACTTC	many	TRBJ2-7	-	TRBV6-5
CASNPSTLGRVNEQYF	TGTGCCAGCAATCCATCAACCCTGGGCAGAGTGAACGAGCAGTACTTC	many	TRBJ2-7	-	TRBV28
CATSRDRVGYEQYF	TGTGCCACCAGCAGAGATCGGGTCGGGTACGAGCAGTACTTC	many	TRBJ2-7	-	TRBV15
CASVTPGLGNTEAFF	TGTGCCAGCGTAACCCCAGGTTTGGGGAACACTGAAGCTTTCTTT	few	TRBJ1-1	-	TRBV6-1
CASSLDRVGIYEQYF	TGTGCCAGCAGCTTAGACAGGGTAGGGATCTACGAGCAGTACTTC	many	TRBJ2-7	-	TRBV11-2
CASSYSGTGTGEAFF	TGTGCCAGCAGTTACTCGGGAACCGGGACAGGGGAAGCTTTCTTT	many	TRBJ1-1	TRBD1	TRBV6-5
CASSPRRAGASEQYF	TGTGCCAGCAGTCCCCGGCGGGCGGGAGCAAGCGAGCAGTACTTC	many	TRBJ2-7	TRBD2	TRBV12-3/TRBV12-4
CASSRTGTMNTEAFF	TGTGCCAGCAGTCGGACAGGGACCATGAACACTGAAGCTTTCTTT	many	TRBJ1-1	TRBD1	TRBV28
CASSPPGLAGDANEQYF	TGTGCCAGCAGCCCGCCGGGACTAGCGGGAGACGCTAACGAGCAGTACTTC	many	TRBJ2-7	TRBD2	TRBV7-2
CSARWAGDINYGYTF	TGCAGTGCTAGATGGGCAGGGGACATTAACTATGGCTACACCTTC	many	TRBJ1-2	-	TRBV20-1
CSASPAPGETQYF	TGCAGTGCTTCTCCAGCCCCCGGAGAGACCCAGTACTTC	-	TRBJ2-5	-	TRBV20-1
CASSLEGQVVGVTQYF	TGCGCCAGCAGCTTGGAGGGACAGGTAGTTGGAGTGACCCAGTACTTC	many	TRBJ2-5	TRBD1	TRBV5-1
CATKTSGRSYTGELFF	TGTGCCACCAAGACTAGCGGGAGATCGTACACCGGGGAGCTGTTTTTT	many	TRBJ2-2	TRBD2	TRBV6-2/TRBV6-3
CASSYTRASSLLAGEAYEQYF	TGTGCCAGCAGTTACACACGCGCATCATCCCTCTTAGCGGGAGAGGCCTACGAGCAGTACTTC	many	TRBJ2-7	TRBD2	TRBV6-5
CASSELAGNTGELFF	TGTGCCAGCAGTGAACTAGCGGGTAACACCGGGGAGCTGTTTTTT	few	TRBJ2-2	TRBD2	TRBV6-1
CSARIGGLAETQYF	TGCAGTGCTAGAATAGGGGGCTTGGCTGAGACCCAGTACTTC	many	TRBJ2-5	TRBD1	TRBV20-1
CASSQVPGGELFF	TGCGCCAGCAGCCAAGTCCCGGGCGGGGAGCTGTTTTTT	many	TRBJ2-2	-	TRBV4-1
CASSLSSPRRAAGANVLTF	TGTGCCAGCAGTTTATCGTCCCCCCGCAGGGCAGCTGGGGCCAACGTCCTGACTTTC	many	TRBJ2-6	-	TRBV27
CASTRGGYYEQYF	TGTGCCAGCACCCGGGGGGGGTACTACGAGCAGTACTTC	many	TRBJ2-7	TRBD2	TRBV12-3/TRBV12-4
CASSHSQGGYGYTF	TGTGCCAGCAGCCATAGTCAGGGTGGCTATGGCTACACCTTC	many	TRBJ1-2	-	TRBV3-1
CASIPTSGRSHGELFF	TGTGCCAGCATCCCTACTAGCGGGAGGTCTCACGGGGAGCTGTTTTTT	-	TRBJ2-2	TRBD2	TRBV2
CSAKAGTNNYGYTF	TGCAGTGCTAAAGCCGGGACAAATAACTATGGCTACACCTTC	many	TRBJ1-2	-	TRBV20-1
CASSLSATGAQNTEAFF	TGTGCCAGCAGTTTAAGCGCCACAGGGGCGCAGAACACTGAGGCTTTCTTT	-	TRBJ1-1	TRBD1	TRBV28
CASSYGSGGLTGELFF	TGTGCCAGCAGTTACGGGTCAGGGGGCCTCACCGGGGAGCTGTTTTTT	many	TRBJ2-2	TRBD1	TRBV6-2/TRBV6-3
CASSQGLGGRWDTEAFF	TGCGCCAGCAGCCAAGGACTAGGGGGACGGTGGGACACTGAAGCTTTCTTT	many	TRBJ1-1	-	TRBV4-3
CASSLRAYEQYF	TGTGCCAGCAGCTTAAGGGCCTACGAGCAGTACTTC	many	TRBJ2-7	-	TRBV12-3/TRBV12-4
CSVGEQGRGYGYTF	TGCAGCGTTGGGGAGCAGGGGCGCGGCTATGGCTACACCTTC	-	TRBJ1-2	-	TRBV29-1